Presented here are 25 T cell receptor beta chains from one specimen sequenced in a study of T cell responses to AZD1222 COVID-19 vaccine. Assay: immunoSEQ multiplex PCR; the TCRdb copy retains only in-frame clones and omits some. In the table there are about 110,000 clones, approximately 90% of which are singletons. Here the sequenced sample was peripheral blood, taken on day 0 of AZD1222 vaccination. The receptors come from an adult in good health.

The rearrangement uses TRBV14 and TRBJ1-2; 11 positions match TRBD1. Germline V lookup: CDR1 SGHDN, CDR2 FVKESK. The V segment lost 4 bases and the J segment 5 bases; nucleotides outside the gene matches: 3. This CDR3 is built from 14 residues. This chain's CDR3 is CASSLGTGGYGYTF. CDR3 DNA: TGTGCCAGCAGCCTAGGGACAGGGGGTTATGGCTACACCTTC.

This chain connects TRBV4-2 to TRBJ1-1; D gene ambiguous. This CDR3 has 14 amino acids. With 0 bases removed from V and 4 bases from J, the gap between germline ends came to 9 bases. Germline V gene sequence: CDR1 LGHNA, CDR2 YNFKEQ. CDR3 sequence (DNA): TGTGCCAGCAGCCAAGAGTTCTTGGGCACTGAAGCTTTCTTT. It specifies CASSQEFLGTEAFF.

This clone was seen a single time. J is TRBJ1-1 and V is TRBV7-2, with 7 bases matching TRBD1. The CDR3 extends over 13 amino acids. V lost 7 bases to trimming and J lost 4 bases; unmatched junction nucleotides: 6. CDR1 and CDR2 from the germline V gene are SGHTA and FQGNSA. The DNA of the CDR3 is TGTGCCAGCAAGGGACAGTCAGGCACTGAAGCTTTCTTT. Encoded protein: CASKGQSGTEAFF.

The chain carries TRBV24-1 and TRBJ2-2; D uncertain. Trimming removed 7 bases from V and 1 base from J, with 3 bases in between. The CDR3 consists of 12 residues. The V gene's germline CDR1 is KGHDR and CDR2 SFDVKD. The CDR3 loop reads CATRQNTGELFF. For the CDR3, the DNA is TGTGCCACCAGGCAGAACACCGGGGAGCTGTTTTTT.

The CDR3 DNA reads TGTGCCAGCAGCCAAGCGGGGGTGTCTGGAAACACCATATATTTT. Its translation: CASSQAGVSGNTIYF. J is TRBJ1-3 and V is TRBV9; TRBD1 is a possible D gene (5 bases). The CDR3 length is 15 residues. V shed 4 bases and J shed 1 base, with 12 bases lying between them. The germline CDR1 and CDR2 sequences are SGDLS and YYNGEE.

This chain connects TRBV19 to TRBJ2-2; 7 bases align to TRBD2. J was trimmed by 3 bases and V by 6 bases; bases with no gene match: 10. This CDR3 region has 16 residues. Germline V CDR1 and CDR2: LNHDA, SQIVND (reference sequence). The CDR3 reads CASRVGGSVDTGELFF. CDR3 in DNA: TGTGCCAGTAGGGTTGGCGGGAGTGTAGACACCGGGGAGCTGTTTTTT.

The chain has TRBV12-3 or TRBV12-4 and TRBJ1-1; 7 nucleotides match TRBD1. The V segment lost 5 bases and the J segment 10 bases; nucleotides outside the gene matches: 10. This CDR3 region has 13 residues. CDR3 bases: TGTGCCAGCAGTCAACCTGGGACAGTAATAGCTTTCTTT. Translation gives CASSQPGTVIAFF.

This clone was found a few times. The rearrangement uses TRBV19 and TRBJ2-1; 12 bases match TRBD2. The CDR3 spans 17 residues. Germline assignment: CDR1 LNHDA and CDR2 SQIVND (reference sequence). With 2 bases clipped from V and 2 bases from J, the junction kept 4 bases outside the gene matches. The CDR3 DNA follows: TGTGCCAGTAGTATAACGACTAGCGGGGGCCCCTACAATGAGCAGTTCTTC. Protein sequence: CASSITTSGGPYNEQFF. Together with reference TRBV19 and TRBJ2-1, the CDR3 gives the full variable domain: DGGITQSPKYLFRKEGQNVTLSCEQNLNHDAMYWYRQDPGQGLRLIYYSQIVNDFQKGDIAEGYSVSREKKESFPLTVTSAQKNPTAFYLCASSITTSGGPYNEQFFGPGTRLTVL.

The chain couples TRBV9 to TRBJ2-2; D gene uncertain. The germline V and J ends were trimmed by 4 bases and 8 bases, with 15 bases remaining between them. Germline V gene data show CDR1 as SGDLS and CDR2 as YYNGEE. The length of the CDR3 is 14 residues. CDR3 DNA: TGTGCCAGCAGCACCCGGACCATACCGGGGGAGCTGTTTTTT. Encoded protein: CASSTRTIPGELFF.

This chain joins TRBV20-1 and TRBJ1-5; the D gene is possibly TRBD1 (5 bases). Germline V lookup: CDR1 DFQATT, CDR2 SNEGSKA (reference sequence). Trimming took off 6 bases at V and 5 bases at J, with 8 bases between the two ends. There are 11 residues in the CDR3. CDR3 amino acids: CSAGLDQPQHF. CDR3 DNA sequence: TGCAGTGCGGGGCTGGATCAGCCCCAGCATTTT.

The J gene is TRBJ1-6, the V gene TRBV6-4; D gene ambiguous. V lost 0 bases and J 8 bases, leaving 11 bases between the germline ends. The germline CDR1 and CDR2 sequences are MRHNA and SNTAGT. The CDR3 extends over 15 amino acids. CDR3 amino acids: CASSDSGSGDSPLHF. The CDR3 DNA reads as TGTGCCAGCAGTGACTCGGGCAGCGGGGATTCACCCCTCCACTTT.

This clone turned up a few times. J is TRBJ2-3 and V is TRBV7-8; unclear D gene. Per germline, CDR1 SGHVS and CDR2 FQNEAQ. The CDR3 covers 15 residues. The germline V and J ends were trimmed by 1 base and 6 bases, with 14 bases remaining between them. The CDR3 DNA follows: TGTGCCAGCAGCTTAGTTGCCCTAGTGGGGGATACGCAGTATTTT. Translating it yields CASSLVALVGDTQYF.

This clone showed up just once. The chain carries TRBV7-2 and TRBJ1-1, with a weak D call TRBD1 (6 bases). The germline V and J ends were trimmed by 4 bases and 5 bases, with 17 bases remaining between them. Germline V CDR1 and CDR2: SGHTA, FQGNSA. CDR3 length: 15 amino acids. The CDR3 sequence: CASSWGAGGQTEAFF. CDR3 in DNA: TGTGCCAGCAGCTGGGGGGCGGGAGGGCAGACTGAAGCTTTCTTT.

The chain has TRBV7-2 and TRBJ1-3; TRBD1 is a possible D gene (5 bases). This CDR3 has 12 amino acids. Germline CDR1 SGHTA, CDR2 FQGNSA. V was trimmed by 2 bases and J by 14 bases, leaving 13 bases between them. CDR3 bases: TGTGCCAGCAGCTTAAATGGGGCAAGCGTATATTTT. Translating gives CASSLNGASVYF.

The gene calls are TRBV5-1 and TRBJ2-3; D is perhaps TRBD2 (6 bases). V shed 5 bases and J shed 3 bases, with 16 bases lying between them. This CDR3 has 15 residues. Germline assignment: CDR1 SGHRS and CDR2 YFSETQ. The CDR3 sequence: CASSRDTGGTDTQYF. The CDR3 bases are TGCGCCAGCAGTCGTGACACCGGAGGGACAGATACGCAGTATTTT.

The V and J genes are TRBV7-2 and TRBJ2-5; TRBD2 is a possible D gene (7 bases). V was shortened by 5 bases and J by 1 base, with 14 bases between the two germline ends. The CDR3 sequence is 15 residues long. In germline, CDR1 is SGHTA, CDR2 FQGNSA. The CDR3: CASSPRRGLQETQYF. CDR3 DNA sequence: TGTGCCAGCAGCCCCAGGCGGGGGCTCCAAGAGACCCAGTACTTC.

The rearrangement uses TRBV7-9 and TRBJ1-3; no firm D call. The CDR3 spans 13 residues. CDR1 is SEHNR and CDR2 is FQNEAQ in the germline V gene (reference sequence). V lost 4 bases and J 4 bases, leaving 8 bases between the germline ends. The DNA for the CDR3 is TGTGCCAGCAGCTCCTTTTCGGGAAACACCATATATTTT. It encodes CASSSFSGNTIYF.

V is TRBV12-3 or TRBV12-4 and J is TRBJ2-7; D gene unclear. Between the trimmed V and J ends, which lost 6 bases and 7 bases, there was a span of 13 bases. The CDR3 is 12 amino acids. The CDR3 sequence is CASSPRVGEQYF. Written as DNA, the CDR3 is TGTGCCAGCAGCCCCCGAGTTGGGGAGCAGTACTTC.

The CDR3 sequence: CASSASTEAFF. Here the CDR3 DNA reads TGTGCCAGCAGCGCATCCACGGAGGCTTTCTTT. The chain recombines TRBV11-2 with TRBJ1-1; no clear D. There are 11 residues in the CDR3. Trimming cost V 5 bases and J 11 bases, with 12 bases left between them. Looked up from germline, CDR1 is SGHAT and CDR2 is FQNNGV.

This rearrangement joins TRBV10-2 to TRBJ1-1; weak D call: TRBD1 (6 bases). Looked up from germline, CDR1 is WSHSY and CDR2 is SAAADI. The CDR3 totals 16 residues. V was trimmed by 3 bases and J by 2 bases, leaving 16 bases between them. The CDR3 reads CASSDPHSGDNTEAFF. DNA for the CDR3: TGCGCCAGCAGTGATCCCCATTCAGGGGATAACACTGAAGCTTTCTTT.

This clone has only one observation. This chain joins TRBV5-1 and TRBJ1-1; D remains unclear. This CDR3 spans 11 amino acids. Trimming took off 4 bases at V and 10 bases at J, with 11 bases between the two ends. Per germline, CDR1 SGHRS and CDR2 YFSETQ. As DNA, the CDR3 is TGCGCCAGCAGCACTGGAGTCGGAGCTTTCTTT. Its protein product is CASSTGVGAFF. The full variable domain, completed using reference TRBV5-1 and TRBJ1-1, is KAGVTQTPRYLIKTRGQQVTLSCSPISGHRSVSWYQQTPGQGLQFLFEYFSETQRNKGNFPGRFSGRQFSNSRSEMNVSTLELGDSALYLCASSTGVGAFFGQGTRLTVV.

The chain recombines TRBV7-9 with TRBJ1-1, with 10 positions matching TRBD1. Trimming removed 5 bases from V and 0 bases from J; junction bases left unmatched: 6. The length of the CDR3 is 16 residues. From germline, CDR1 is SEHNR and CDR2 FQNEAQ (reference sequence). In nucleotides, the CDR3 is TGTGCCAGCAGCCGTGGGGACAGGGGCATGAACACTGAAGCTTTCTTT. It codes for CASSRGDRGMNTEAFF.

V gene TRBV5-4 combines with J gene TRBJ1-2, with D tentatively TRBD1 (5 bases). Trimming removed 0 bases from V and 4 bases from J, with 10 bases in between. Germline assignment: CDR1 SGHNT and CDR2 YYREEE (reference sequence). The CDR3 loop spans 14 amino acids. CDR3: CASSLEGPPYGYTF. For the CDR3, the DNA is TGTGCCAGCAGCTTGGAGGGGCCCCCCTATGGCTACACCTTC. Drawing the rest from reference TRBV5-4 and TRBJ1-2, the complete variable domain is ETGVTQSPTHLIKTRGQQVTLRCSSQSGHNTVSWYQQALGQGPQFIFQYYREEENGRGNFPPRFSGLQFPNYSSELNVNALELDDSALYLCASSLEGPPYGYTFGSGTRLTVV.

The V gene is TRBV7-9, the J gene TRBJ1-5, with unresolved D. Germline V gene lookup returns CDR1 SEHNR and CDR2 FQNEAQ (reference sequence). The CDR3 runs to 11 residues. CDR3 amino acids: CARSGNQPQHF. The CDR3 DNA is TGTGCGCGTAGCGGCAATCAGCCCCAGCATTTT.

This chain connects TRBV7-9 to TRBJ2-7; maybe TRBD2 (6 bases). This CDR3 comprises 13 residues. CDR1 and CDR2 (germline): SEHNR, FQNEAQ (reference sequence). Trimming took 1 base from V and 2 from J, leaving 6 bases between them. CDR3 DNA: TGTGCCAGCAGCTTAGGACTAGCCTACGAGCAGTACTTC. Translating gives CASSLGLAYEQYF.